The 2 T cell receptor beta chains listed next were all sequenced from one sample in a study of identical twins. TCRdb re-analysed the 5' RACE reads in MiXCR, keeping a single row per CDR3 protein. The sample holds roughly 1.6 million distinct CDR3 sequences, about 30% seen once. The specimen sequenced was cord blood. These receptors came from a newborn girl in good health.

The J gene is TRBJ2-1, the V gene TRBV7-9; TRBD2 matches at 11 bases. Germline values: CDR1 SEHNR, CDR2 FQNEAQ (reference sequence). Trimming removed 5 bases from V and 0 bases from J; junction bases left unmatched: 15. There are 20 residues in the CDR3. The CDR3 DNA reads TGTGCCAGCAGCCCACAGCCGGGACTAGCGGTTACTCTCTCCTACAATGAGCAGTTCTTC. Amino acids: CASSPQPGLAVTLSYNEQFF.

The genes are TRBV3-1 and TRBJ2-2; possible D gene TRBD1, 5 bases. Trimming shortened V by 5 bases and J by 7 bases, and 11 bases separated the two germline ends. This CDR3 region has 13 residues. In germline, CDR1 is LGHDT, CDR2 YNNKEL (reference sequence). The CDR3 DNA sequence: TGTGCCAGCAGCGAGACCAGGGACGGGGAGCTGTTTTTT. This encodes CASSETRDGELFF.